Listed here are 17 T cell receptor beta chains from one sample, sequenced in a study of blood T cell repertoires in COVID-19. Only in-frame clones appear in the TCRdb table, and some are missing; sequencing was by immunoSEQ multiplex PCR. The data show about 120,000 clones, less than 95% seen once. Sequencing was done on a sample of peripheral blood. The receptors come from a human donor with active COVID-19. The donor label of this sample is uncertain.

V is TRBV3-1 (or the pseudogene TRBV3-2) and J is TRBJ2-7, with 11 bases matching TRBD1. With V trimmed by 6 bases and J by 7 bases, 8 bases remained unmatched. The CDR3 length is 14 residues. The V gene's germline CDR1 is LGHDT and CDR2 YNNKEL (reference sequence). The CDR3 loop is CASSAGQGAWEQYF. As DNA, the CDR3 is TGTGCCAGCAGTGCTGGACAGGGGGCGTGGGAGCAGTACTTC.

The V gene is TRBV7-9, the J gene TRBJ2-1; 9 bases align to TRBD2. CDR3 length equals 15 residues. Per the germline V gene, CDR1 is SEHNR and CDR2 is FQNEAQ (reference sequence). V trimming: 5 bases; J trimming: 6 bases; junction bases outside the gene matches: 8. CDR3 loop: CASSPLGRGGNEQFF. CDR3 DNA: TGTGCCAGCAGCCCTCTCGGGCGGGGGGGCAATGAGCAGTTCTTC.

The CDR3 coding sequence is TGTGCCAGCAGCTCCAACTATGGCTACACCTTC. Translated: CASSSNYGYTF. The gene calls are TRBV28 and TRBJ1-2; no definite D call. Trimming shortened V by 6 bases and J by 2 bases, and 4 bases separated the two germline ends. This CDR3 region has 11 residues. Germline CDR1 MDHEN, CDR2 SYDVKM.

The V and J genes are TRBV3-1 (or the pseudogene TRBV3-2) and TRBJ2-7; D gene unclear. Trimming shortened V by 5 bases and J by 9 bases, and 14 bases separated the two germline ends. Per the germline V gene, CDR1 is LGHDT and CDR2 is YNNKEL (reference sequence). The CDR3 length is 12 residues. The CDR3 loop is CASSSALASQYF. The DNA for the CDR3 is TGTGCCAGCAGCTCTGCCCTGGCCTCGCAGTACTTC.

The CDR3 is CASSQDPGGANTGELFF. DNA for the CDR3: TGCGCCAGCAGCCAAGATCCGGGAGGGGCGAACACCGGGGAGCTGTTTTTT. V gene TRBV4-1 combines with J gene TRBJ2-2, with TRBD2 identical over 8 bases. V lost 0 bases to trimming and J lost 0 bases; unmatched junction nucleotides: 3. Germline CDR1 and CDR2: MGHRA and YSYEKL. This CDR3 is 17 amino acids long.

This rearrangement joins TRBV7-2 to TRBJ2-3; TRBD1 agrees at 7 bases. Germline V CDR1 and CDR2: SGHTA, FQGNSA. J gave up 3 bases and V 3 bases, and 3 bases lay outside the gene matches. This CDR3 has 14 residues. The CDR3: CASSFNRGTDTQYF. CDR3 nucleotide sequence: TGTGCCAGCAGCTTTAACAGGGGTACAGATACGCAGTATTTT.

The gene calls are TRBV13 and TRBJ2-5; tentative D call: TRBD1 (6 bases). Germline CDR1 PRHDT, CDR2 FYEKMQ (reference sequence). Trimming took off 0 bases at V and 5 bases at J, with 10 bases between the two ends. The CDR3 has 14 residues. For the CDR3, the DNA is TGTGCCAGCAGCTTAGGCACAGGGTGGGAGACCCAGTACTTC. This sequence encodes CASSLGTGWETQYF.

The genes are TRBV4-1 and TRBJ1-3; 7 bases align to TRBD1. V shed 1 base, J shed 5 bases, and the junction held 11 bases outside the gene matches. CDR1 and CDR2 from the germline V gene are MGHRA and YSYEKL. The CDR3 contains 17 residues. The CDR3 spells CASSQALGTDPRNTIYF. The CDR3 nucleotides read TGCGCCAGCAGCCAAGCCCTAGGGACAGACCCTCGAAACACCATATATTTT.

CDR3 residues: CASSLSATTGDTQYF. CDR3 DNA: TGTGCCAGCAGTTTATCTGCAACTACGGGGGATACGCAGTATTTT. The chain uses TRBV27 and TRBJ2-3; D may be TRBD2 (5 bases). Germline CDR1 MNHEY, CDR2 SMNVEV (reference sequence). The CDR3 contains 15 residues. Trimming cost V 0 bases and J 6 bases, with 13 bases left between them.

The table lists this clone with a count of one. This rearrangement joins TRBV11-2 to TRBJ1-1, with D perhaps matching TRBD1 (5 bases). Germline CDR1 reads SGHAT; CDR2 reads FQNNGV. Trimming left V 2 bases short and J 1 base short, with 11 bases between. The CDR3 runs to 15 residues. The CDR3 nucleotides are TGTGCCAGCAGCTTATATTTGACAGCGAACACTGAAGCTTTCTTT. It codes for CASSLYLTANTEAFF. The full variable domain, completed using reference TRBV11-2 and TRBJ1-1, is EAGVAQSPRYKIIEKRQSVAFWCNPISGHATLYWYQQILGQGPKLLIQFQNNGVVDDSQLPKDRFSAERLKGVDSTLKIQPAKLEDSAVYLCASSLYLTANTEAFFGQGTRLTVV.

The CDR3 region has the DNA TGTGCCAGCAGCTCCCCCCGAGGGGGGGGAGAAGAGACCCAGTACTTC. Its protein product is CASSSPRGGGEETQYF. The J gene is TRBJ2-5, the V gene TRBV7-6; perhaps TRBD2 as D (7 bases). Trimming took 4 bases from V and 3 from J, leaving 18 bases between them. Germline V gene sequence: CDR1 SGHVS, CDR2 FNYEAQ. The CDR3 has 16 amino acids. The variable domain in full, completed from reference TRBV7-6 and TRBJ2-5, reads GAGVSQSPRYKVTKRGQDVALRCDPISGHVSLYWYRQALGQGPEFLTYFNYEAQQDKSGLPNDRFSAERPEGSISTLTIQRTEQRDSAMYRCASSSPRGGGEETQYFGPGTRLLVL.

The gene calls are TRBV30 and TRBJ2-7; TRBD2 matches 8 bases. The trim removed 5 bases at V and 6 bases at J, leaving 9 bases unmatched. In germline, CDR1 is GTSNPN, CDR2 SVGIG (reference sequence). The CDR3 loop spans 13 amino acids. Written as DNA, the CDR3 is TGTGCCTGGGGCCTCGGGGGGGCAGGCGAGCAGTACTTC. This gives the protein CAWGLGGAGEQYF.

The rearrangement uses TRBV27 and TRBJ2-1, with D maybe TRBD2 (5 bases). The V and J ends lost 3 bases and 8 bases respectively, with 11 bases between them. This CDR3 spans 13 amino acids. CDR1 and CDR2 from the germline V gene are MNHEY and SMNVEV (reference sequence). The DNA for the CDR3 is TGTGCCAGCAGTTTGTTGTGGAGGTATGAGCAGTTCTTC. Amino acid sequence: CASSLLWRYEQFF.

Written as DNA, the CDR3 is TGTGCCAGCAGTCGGGACAGGGGCTACGAGCAGTACTTC. Its protein is CASSRDRGYEQYF. This chain links TRBV6-5 with TRBJ2-7, with 10 bases fitting TRBD1. J was trimmed by 3 bases and V by 5 bases; bases with no gene match: 1. The CDR3 runs to 13 residues. From germline, CDR1 is MNHEY and CDR2 SVGAGI.

This clone was picked up one time. The rearrangement joins TRBV5-4 to TRBJ2-1, with a tentative D call TRBD1 (5 bases). Germline V gene lookup returns CDR1 SGHNT and CDR2 YYREEE (reference sequence). The CDR3 is 14 residues long. Deletions cut 5 bases from V and 0 bases from J, with 9 bases between. The CDR3 DNA follows: TGTGCCAGCAGAGATGACAGCTCCTACAATGAGCAGTTCTTC. Translation gives CASRDDSSYNEQFF. The variable domain in full, with the rest retrieved from reference TRBV5-4 and TRBJ2-1, is ETGVTQSPTHLIKTRGQQVTLRCSSQSGHNTVSWYQQALGQGPQFIFQYYREEENGRGNFPPRFSGLQFPNYSSELNVNALELDDSALYLCASRDDSSYNEQFFGPGTRLTVL.

This clone was found once. J is TRBJ2-3 and V is TRBV2, with D perhaps TRBD2 (6 bases). Trimming pared 8 bases from V and 8 bases from J, leaving 17 bases between. Germline lookup yields CDR1 SNHLY and CDR2 FYNNEI. The CDR3 sequence is 13 residues long. The DNA of the CDR3 is TGTGCCAGCTCCGGATTCTTGGGGGGTACGCAGTATTTT. Encoded protein: CASSGFLGGTQYF.

The chain couples TRBV28 to TRBJ2-1; weak D call: TRBD2 (5 bases). V shed 3 bases and J shed 9 bases, with 15 bases lying between them. CDR1 and CDR2 (germline): MDHEN, SYDVKM. The CDR3 sequence is 14 residues long. The CDR3 reads CASSFEILRGEQFF. CDR3 coding DNA: TGTGCCAGCAGTTTTGAGATTCTCCGGGGTGAGCAGTTCTTC. The whole variable domain, remainder taken from reference TRBV28 and TRBJ2-1, is DVKVTQSSRYLVKRTGEKVFLECVQDMDHENMFWYRQDPGLGLRLIYFSYDVKMKEKGDIPEGYSVSREKKERFSLILESASTNQTSMYLCASSFEILRGEQFFGPGTRLTVL.